These 24 T cell receptor beta chains were all obtained from the same sample, sequenced in a study of metastatic and nonmetastatic thyroid tumors. TCRdb reprocessed the PCR reads via MiXCR. The repertoire consists of 55,000 to 75,000 clones, with roughly a sixth occurring once and the leading ten covering roughly 13%. The entire patient cohort was treatment-naive prior to thyroid surgery. Sequenced material: blood. These receptor sequences come from a female donor with papillary thyroid cancer or a benign thyroid nodule (not recorded which). Some clones in this sample may be carry-over from other donors' samples.

This clone was seen ten or more times. This chain uses TRBV27 with TRBJ1-5; D remains ambiguous. The CDR3 covers 13 residues. The germline gives CDR1 MNHEY, CDR2 SMNVEV (reference sequence). V shed 2 bases and J shed 5 bases, with 7 bases lying between them. CDR3 sequence: CASSLGPDQPQHF. CDR3 DNA: TGTGCCAGCAGTTTAGGGCCGGATCAGCCCCAGCATTTT.

This clone was seen more than once but under ten times. The chain is built from TRBV6-1 and TRBJ1-1; 7 nucleotides match TRBD1. CDR3 length: 13 residues. In germline, CDR1 is MNHNS, CDR2 SASEGT. The CDR3 loop reads CAAQGGLDTEAFF. In DNA form, the CDR3 reads TGTGCAGCCCAGGGGGGGCTGGACACTGAAGCTTTCTTT.

This clone was observed many times. The J gene is TRBJ2-2, the V gene TRBV7-6; 7 nucleotides match TRBD1. CDR1 SGHVS and CDR2 FNYEAQ come from the germline V gene. J lost 0 bases, V lost 1 base, and 2 bases had no gene match. The CDR3 loop spans 16 amino acids. CDR3 protein: CASSLGGTANTGELFF. CDR3 nucleotide sequence: TGTGCCAGCAGCTTAGGGGGGACAGCGAACACCGGGGAGCTGTTTTTT. The full variable domain, completed using reference TRBV7-6 and TRBJ2-2, is GAGVSQSPRYKVTKRGQDVALRCDPISGHVSLYWYRQALGQGPEFLTYFNYEAQQDKSGLPNDRFSAERPEGSISTLTIQRTEQRDSAMYRCASSLGGTANTGELFFGEGSRLTVL.

In its sample, this clone was seen many times. The rearrangement links TRBV27 to TRBJ1-6; a weak D match, TRBD1 (5 bases). The V gene's germline CDR1 is MNHEY and CDR2 SMNVEV (reference sequence). The CDR3 consists of 14 residues. V was pared by 2 bases and J by 10 bases, with 12 bases between. The CDR3 here is CASSLAGSGSPLHF. The CDR3 DNA reads as TGTGCCAGCAGTTTAGCAGGGTCCGGCTCACCCCTCCACTTT.

This clone was seen repeatedly, ten times or more. The junction shows a germline mismatch at one end, possibly a read error. Other DNA sequences in the same sample also yield this CDR3. The rearrangement uses TRBV24-1 and TRBJ2-1; 11 nucleotides match TRBD2. Per germline, CDR1 KGHDR and CDR2 SFDVKD. The CDR3 is made up of 15 amino acids. CDR3 sequence reads: CATSPPSGRINEQFF. The CDR3 DNA sequence: TGTGCCACCAGTCCTCCTAGCGGGAGGATCAATGAGCAGTTCTTT.

This clone was seen repeatedly, ten times or more. Here the CDR3 reads CASNDLSSYEQYF. The CDR3 DNA reads TGTGCCAGTAACGACCTATCATCCTACGAGCAGTACTTC. This chain links TRBV19 with TRBJ2-7; D gene ambiguous. The CDR3 spans 13 residues. Germline assignment: CDR1 LNHDA and CDR2 SQIVND (reference sequence). Trimming left V 7 bases short and J 1 base short, with 11 bases between.

This clone was recorded many times. The chain combines TRBV4-1 with TRBJ1-1, with D unclear. V was cut by 3 bases and J by 5 bases, with 16 bases left in between. CDR3 size: 15 residues. From germline, CDR1 is MGHRA and CDR2 YSYEKL. This CDR3 is CASSQIGFRLTEAFF. The CDR3, as DNA: TGCGCCAGCAGCCAGATCGGTTTCAGGTTGACTGAAGCTTTCTTT.

This clone showed up many times. This chain uses TRBV5-8 with TRBJ1-5, with a possible D match to TRBD1 (5 bases). This CDR3 is 13 amino acids long. The germline gives CDR1 SGHTS, CDR2 YDEGEE. Between the trimmed V and J ends, which lost 4 bases and 4 bases, there was a span of 9 bases. The chain's CDR3 is CASSAGTNQPQHF. Here the CDR3 DNA reads TGTGCCAGCAGCGCCGGGACGAATCAGCCCCAGCATTTT.

This clone came up a few times. The chain links TRBV28 to TRBJ1-5; D is ambiguous. Trimming stripped 3 bases from V and 6 bases from J, with 12 bases between. Germline assignment: CDR1 MDHEN and CDR2 SYDVKM. CDR3 length: 14 amino acids. CDR3 sequence (DNA): TGTGCCAGCAGTTTTGCTTCAGGAGTTCAGCCCCAGCATTTT. This sequence encodes CASSFASGVQPQHF.

This clone occurred many times. The chain is built from TRBV15 and TRBJ2-5, with D possibly matching TRBD2 (5 bases). Looked up from germline, CDR1 is LNHNV and CDR2 is YYDKDF (reference sequence). This CDR3 is 15 amino acids long. V was cut by 0 bases and J by 1 base, with 9 bases left in between. The CDR3 protein is CATSRDPGVQETQYF. In DNA, the CDR3 is TGTGCCACCAGCAGAGATCCCGGGGTCCAAGAGACCCAGTACTTC.

This clone was detected ten times or more. The chain employs TRBV6-1 and TRBJ2-7; 12 bases are shared with TRBD1. This CDR3 region has 18 residues. The ends lost 5 bases at V and 3 bases at J; junction bases unmatched: 14. Germline loops: CDR1 MNHNS, CDR2 SASEGT. The CDR3 is CASSKPGQGARLDYEQYF. The CDR3 region has the DNA TGTGCCAGCAGTAAACCGGGACAGGGGGCGAGATTGGACTACGAGCAGTACTTC.

The rearrangement joins TRBV6-1 to TRBJ1-2, with 8 positions matching TRBD1. Losses at the gene ends were 5 bases for V and 2 bases for J; bases not matched to a gene: 13. There are 17 residues in the CDR3. Germline V gene sequence: CDR1 MNHNS, CDR2 SASEGT. The CDR3 DNA reads as TGTGCCAGCAGTCTCCATGTAGGGACAGGAGGAAACTATGGCTACACCTTC. It is translated as CASSLHVGTGGNYGYTF.

This clone was found many times. The gene calls are TRBV6-1 and TRBJ1-3; the D is unclear. Trimming stripped 8 bases from V and 0 bases from J, with 11 bases between. The CDR3 totals 14 residues. Looked up from germline, CDR1 is MNHNS and CDR2 is SASEGT. For the CDR3, the DNA is TGTGCCAGCGTCCCCGTATCCTCTGGAAACACCATATATTTT. Translation: CASVPVSSGNTIYF.

This clone was observed many times. J is TRBJ2-5 and V is TRBV11-2, with D possibly matching TRBD1 (6 bases). This CDR3 comprises 13 residues. Trimming took 5 bases from V and 5 from J, leaving 12 bases between them. CDR1 is SGHAT, CDR2 FQNNGV, per germline. CDR3 loop: CASSPGAAETQYF. The CDR3 DNA is TGTGCCAGCAGCCCAGGGGCCGCGGAGACCCAGTACTTC.

This clone was counted at least ten times. DNA for the CDR3: TGCGCCAGCAGGGCCCTACAGCTAAGCAATGAGCAGTTCTTC. Translated, it gives CASRALQLSNEQFF. The V gene is TRBV4-1, the J gene TRBJ2-1, with D unresolved. Trimming removed 6 bases from V and 6 bases from J, with 15 bases in between. Germline V lookup: CDR1 MGHRA, CDR2 YSYEKL. CDR3 size: 14 residues.

V is TRBV4-2 and J is TRBJ1-5, with 7 nucleotides matching TRBD1. From germline, CDR1 is LGHNA and CDR2 YNFKEQ. The CDR3 has 18 residues. The junction had 12 bases not matched to a gene; V was cut back by 4 bases and J by 0 bases. DNA for the CDR3: TGTGCCAGCAGCCCTCGGGACAGACAAGCCTATAGCAATCAGCCCCAGCATTTT. This translates into CASSPRDRQAYSNQPQHF.

This clone was counted at least ten times. J is TRBJ1-5 and V is TRBV12-3 or TRBV12-4; 8 bases agree with TRBD1. With 3 bases clipped from V and 4 bases from J, the junction kept 2 bases outside the gene matches. The CDR3 spans 14 residues. CDR3 bases: TGTGCCAGCAGTTTGGGGACAGGAAATCAGCCCCAGCATTTT. Translated: CASSLGTGNQPQHF.

This clone was seen at least ten times. J is TRBJ2-2 and V is TRBV11-2; 10 nucleotides line up with TRBD2. The junction had 5 bases not matched to a gene; V was cut back by 3 bases and J by 7 bases. This CDR3 has 15 residues. Germline V gives CDR1 SGHAT, CDR2 FQNNGV. The CDR3 DNA reads as TGTGCCAGCAGCTTGGTAGCGGGAGGTCTCGGGGAGCTGTTTTTT. Protein: CASSLVAGGLGELFF.

This clone was observed a handful of times. This rearrangement joins TRBV27 to TRBJ2-7; D remains unclear. This CDR3 spans 15 amino acids. The V gene lost 6 bases and the J gene lost 5 bases, with 20 bases spanning the gap. Germline CDR1 is MNHEY and CDR2 is SMNVEV (reference sequence). For the CDR3, the DNA is TGTGCCAGCAGCGGGTCCGGTATTTTGAACGACGAGCAGTACTTC. Amino acid sequence: CASSGSGILNDEQYF.

In its sample, this clone was seen a few times. This chain connects TRBV18 to TRBJ2-5; 8 nucleotides agree with TRBD2. Germline CDR1 KGHSH, CDR2 LQKENI. The CDR3 covers 14 residues. Trimming cost V 3 bases and J 2 bases; bases outside gene matches: 2. CDR3 DNA: TGTGCCAGCTCACCGACGGGGGGGCAAGAGACCCAGTACTTC. Encoded protein: CASSPTGGQETQYF.

With respect to this clone: At one boundary the junction diverges from the germline segment, which might be a read error. This CDR3 is CARSLRGGMSGNTIYF. CDR3 nucleotide sequence: TGTGCCAGGAGTCTCAGAGGGGGTATGTCTGGAAACACCATATATTTT. This sequence joins TRBV30 and TRBJ1-3, with D perhaps TRBD1 (6 bases). From germline, CDR1 is GTSNPN and CDR2 SVGIG (reference sequence). The CDR3 runs 16 residues.

This clone occurred many times. In DNA form, the CDR3 reads TGTGCCAGCAGCCTCGTAGCGGGAGTCTACAATGAGCAGTTCTTC. This sequence encodes CASSLVAGVYNEQFF. This sequence joins TRBV7-2 and TRBJ2-1, with 9 bases identical to TRBD2. The germline V gene has CDR1 SGHTA and CDR2 FQGNSA. V trimming: 5 bases; J trimming: 3 bases; junction bases outside the gene matches: 5. CDR3 length: 15 amino acids.

This clone was recorded at least ten times. The chain employs TRBV2 and TRBJ2-7, with a tentative D call TRBD1 (7 bases). The V end lost 6 bases, the J end lost 3 bases, and 18 bases lay between the germline ends. CDR3 size: 15 residues. Germline V gene sequence: CDR1 SNHLY, CDR2 FYNNEI. The CDR3 DNA reads TGTGCCAGCAGCGGTGATACAGGGGAGGTCTACGAGCAGTACTTC. The encoded protein is CASSGDTGEVYEQYF.

There are many counts of this clone. The chain recombines TRBV28 with TRBJ1-5; unclear D gene. V dropped 9 bases and J dropped 0 bases, with 12 bases sitting between them. The germline V gene encodes CDR1 MDHEN and CDR2 SYDVKM. The CDR3 runs to 14 residues. In nucleotides, the CDR3 is TGTGCCAGTGGGGAGCTGGATAGCAATCAGCCCCAGCATTTT. It is translated as CASGELDSNQPQHF.